The next 13 T cell receptor beta chains were all read from a single sample in a study of shared T cell receptors in the human thymus. Generated by immunoSEQ multiplex PCR, the TCRdb table keeps only in-frame clones and is missing some. The table shows hundreds of thousands of clones, with approximately 85% occurring only once. Separately, the same data were catalogued under a study of human thymus T cells.

Sample: thymocytes. The source of these receptors is a girl less than two years old with a congenital heart defect.

The chain uses TRBV4-1 and TRBJ2-1; 8 bases align to TRBD1. The germline V gene encodes CDR1 MGHRA and CDR2 YSYEKL. This CDR3 is 17 amino acids long. The V segment lost 0 bases and the J segment 4 bases; nucleotides outside the gene matches: 8. The DNA of the CDR3 is TGCGCCAGCAGCCAAGACCCCTGGACAGGGAGATACAATGAGCAGTTCTTC. Translated, it gives CASSQDPWTGRYNEQFF.

The chain joins TRBV9 to TRBJ1-2, with 7 bases lining up with TRBD1. Germline CDR1 is SGDLS and CDR2 is YYNGEE. The CDR3 is 12 amino acids. With 6 bases clipped from V and 6 bases from J, the junction kept 5 bases outside the gene matches. CDR3 in amino acids: CASKQGTHGYTF. In nucleotides, the CDR3 is TGTGCCAGCAAACAGGGGACACATGGCTACACCTTC.

This chain links TRBV18 with TRBJ1-5; TRBD1 agrees at 11 bases. Germline V gene sequence: CDR1 KGHSH, CDR2 LQKENI. The CDR3 consists of 21 residues. V was pared by 1 base and J by 2 bases, with 16 bases of the junction left unmatched. The CDR3 DNA reads TGTGCCAGCTCACCACGTAGCGCTCTGGACAGGGGGCCTGGAGGCAATCAGCCCCAGCATTTT. Encoded protein: CASSPRSALDRGPGGNQPQHF.

The chain employs TRBV19 and TRBJ1-2; D possibly corresponds to TRBD1 (5 bases). This CDR3 is 17 amino acids long. Trimming stripped 3 bases from V and 0 bases from J, with 17 bases between. Germline CDR1 and CDR2: LNHDA and SQIVND (reference sequence). CDR3 in DNA: TGTGCCAGTAGTATCACAGGACCCAACCCCGCTAACTATGGCTACACCTTC. Translation gives CASSITGPNPANYGYTF.

The count of this clone is one. The rearrangement joins TRBV28 to TRBJ2-5; TRBD2 aligns across 11 bases. Trimming cost V 6 bases and J 4 bases; bases outside gene matches: 16. The CDR3 covers 18 residues. The germline V gene has CDR1 MDHEN and CDR2 SYDVKM. The CDR3 coding sequence is TGTGCCAGCAGCCAATTAGCGGGGGGGCTCAGGGTTCCAGAGACCCAGTACTTC. Protein: CASSQLAGGLRVPETQYF.

This rearrangement joins TRBV6-6 to TRBJ2-5; 8 nucleotides align to TRBD1. The DNA matches TRBJ2-7 better at its end, which makes the J call doubtful. The germline V gene encodes CDR1 MNHNY and CDR2 SVGAGI (reference sequence). The CDR3 loop spans 13 amino acids. CDR3: CASSYSQGGEQYF. The CDR3 bases are TGTGCCAGCAGTTACTCACAGGGGGGCGAGCAGTACTTC.

J is TRBJ1-1 and V is TRBV19; D call uncertain. Trimming removed 4 bases at V and 2 bases at J, with 17 bases between. CDR3 length: 16 residues. Germline V gives CDR1 LNHDA, CDR2 SQIVND (reference sequence). The CDR3 protein is CASSTEPPMINTEAFF. CDR3 nucleotide sequence: TGTGCCAGTAGTACCGAGCCTCCCATGATTAACACTGAAGCTTTCTTT.

V usage is TRBV27 and J usage is TRBJ1-1; D ambiguous. The CDR3 loop spans 13 amino acids. Trimming took 6 bases from V and 3 from J, leaving 11 bases between them. In germline, CDR1 is MNHEY, CDR2 SMNVEV (reference sequence). The CDR3 loop is CASRSAVYTEAFF. The CDR3 bases are TGTGCCAGCAGGTCAGCGGTCTACACTGAAGCTTTCTTT.

The CDR3: CASSSPRGGFDGNTIYF. For the CDR3, the DNA is TGTGCCAGCAGCTCCCCCCGTGGGGGGTTTGATGGAAACACCATATATTTT. This chain connects TRBV5-6 to TRBJ1-3, with TRBD1 as a possible D gene (5 bases). Germline lookup yields CDR1 SGHDT and CDR2 YYEEEE. The V end was cut by 3 bases, the J end by 3 bases, with 19 bases between. The CDR3 runs to 17 residues.

The rearrangement joins TRBV11-1 to TRBJ2-5; a weak D match, TRBD1 (6 bases). The CDR3 contains 18 residues. The germline gives CDR1 SGHAT, CDR2 FQDESV (reference sequence). V was trimmed by 3 bases and J by 1 base, leaving 21 bases between them. CDR3 bases: TGTGCCAGCAGCTTTCCAAGGGGGTCGTGTACGCTCCAAGAGACCCAGTACTTC. As protein: CASSFPRGSCTLQETQYF.

The rearrangement links TRBV5-1 to TRBJ1-2; TRBD1 matches at 8 bases. The CDR3 covers 14 residues. J gave up 8 bases and V 2 bases, and 8 bases lay outside the gene matches. The germline gives CDR1 SGHRS, CDR2 YFSETQ. CDR3 amino acids: CASSLLQGDVGYTF. CDR3 coding DNA: TGCGCCAGCAGCTTACTACAGGGGGACGTCGGCTACACCTTC.

This rearrangement joins TRBV28 to TRBJ1-1, with TRBD1 matching 7 bases. CDR3 length: 14 residues. Germline V lookup: CDR1 MDHEN, CDR2 SYDVKM. The ends lost 5 bases at V and 11 bases at J; junction bases unmatched: 14. The CDR3 here is CASSPPSQGGEAFF. The CDR3 DNA is TGTGCCAGCAGTCCCCCCAGTCAGGGGGGAGAGGCTTTCTTT.

J is TRBJ2-7 and V is TRBV10-3; D is perhaps TRBD2 (5 bases). With 4 bases removed from V and 2 bases from J, the gap between germline ends came to 9 bases. CDR1 is ENHRY, CDR2 SYGVKD, per germline. The CDR3 has 13 residues. The CDR3 DNA follows: TGTGCCATCAGTGGTTCTAGCACCTACGAGCAGTACTTC. Protein: CAISGSSTYEQYF.